This is a list of T cell receptor beta chains from one sample in a study of T cells in Graves' hyperthyroidism and ophthalmopathy. MiXCR was run by TCRdb on the multiplex PCR reads, yielding one entry per CDR3 protein. The sample yields about 700,000 distinct CDR3 sequences, roughly 46% seen once. The specimen was peripheral blood or thyroid tissue (not recorded which). The receptors come from an adult man with Graves' disease, either hyperthyroidism or ophthalmopathy (not recorded which). Both conserved end residues are part of each CDR3. A D gene is named only where the DNA matches it firmly. Size tells how often a clone was seen (once, few, many) or the class of an expanded clone, and some rows leave it out.

V	D	size	J	DNA	CDR3
TRBV29-1	.	.	TRBJ2-2	TGCAGCATACAGGAGCTGTTTTTT	CSIQELFF
TRBV25-1	TRBD1	.	TRBJ1-6	TGTGCCAGCAGGGTCTGGGACAGCCGTAATTCACCCCTCCACTTT	CASRVWDSRNSPLHF
TRBV2	.	.	TRBJ1-6	TGTGCCAGCACTGAGGGTCCTAATTCACCCCTCCACTTT	CASTEGPNSPLHF
TRBV19	TRBD1	.	TRBJ2-7	TGTGCCAGTAGTACGGGACAGGCCACCTACGAGCAGTACTTC	CASSTGQATYEQYF
TRBV29-1	.	.	TRBJ1-5	TGCAGCGTTGGGGAGGGAGATCAGCCCCAGCATTTT	CSVGEGDQPQHF
TRBV29-1	.	many	TRBJ1-2	TGCAGCGTTGATAGGGGTGGCAATGGCTACACCTTC	CSVDRGGNGYTF
TRBV10-2	.	.	TRBJ1-6	TGTGCCAGCAGGGAAGCCGGGTGGAGAAGTAATTCACCCCTCCACTTT	CASREAGWRSNSPLHF
TRBV10-3	TRBD1	few	TRBJ2-1	TGTGCCATCAGTGAGTCGGGACAGGGTTACTCTGCTGAGCAGTTCTTC	CAISESGQGYSAEQFF
TRBV19	TRBD1	few	TRBJ1-5	TGTGCCAGTAGCACGGACAGGGAAGGGCAGCCCCAGCATTTT	CASSTDREGQPQHF
TRBV24-1	TRBD2	.	TRBJ2-2	TGTGCCACCAGTTCTAAACGGGAGGGCGCGAACACCGGGGAGCTGTTTTTT	CATSSKREGANTGELFF
TRBV7-2	.	.	TRBJ1-2	TGTGCCAGCAGCTTTAAGCAGATCGGGGGGGCAAGCTACACCTTC	CASSFKQIGGASYTF
TRBV19	.	few	TRBJ1-1	TGTGCCAGTAGTATAGACATGAAGATGAACACTGAAGCTTTCTTT	CASSIDMKMNTEAFF
TRBV29-1	.	.	TRBJ1-5	TGCAGGTCAGCACAGCCCCAGCATTTT	CRSAQPQHF
TRBV5-1	TRBD1	few	TRBJ1-5	TGCGCCAGCAGCTCGGACAGGGGATGGTATAGCAATCAGCCCCAGCATTTT	CASSSDRGWYSNQPQHF
TRBV19	.	few	TRBJ1-2	TGTGCCAGTAGTAGAACAACAGGGCTCGGAAACTATGGCTACACCTTC	CASSRTTGLGNYGYTF
TRBV11-2	.	few	TRBJ1-4	TGTGCCAGCAGCCCCCTGACAGGAACTAATGAAAAACTGTTTTTT	CASSPLTGTNEKLFF
TRBV6-5	TRBD1	few	TRBJ2-7	TGTGCCAGCAGCCCGGGACAGGGCCTCTACGAGCAGTACTTC	CASSPGQGLYEQYF
TRBV2	TRBD1	few	TRBJ1-5	TGTGCCAGCAGCCCAAGGACAGGGAATAGCAATCAGCCCCAGCATTTT	CASSPRTGNSNQPQHF
TRBV4-1	TRBD1	few	TRBJ1-2	TGTGCCAGCAGTCCAGGGGGCAGGCGCTATGGCTACACCTTC	CASSPGGRRYGYTF
TRBV10-3	.	.	TRBJ2-2	TGTGCCATCAGTGACCAGGCTGGGGAGCTGTTTTTT	CAISDQAGELFF
TRBV19	.	few	TRBJ1-2	TGTGCCAGTAGTATATCTACAGGCGCAGCCACGATTGAAGGCTACACCTTC	CASSISTGAATIEGYTF
TRBV2	.	few	TRBJ1-1	TGTGCTAGAGAGCCCCGGGACGGAGAAGCTTTCTTT	CAREPRDGEAFF
TRBV9	.	few	TRBJ1-5	TGTGCCAGCAGTGAAGGCAGCATCAATCAGCCCCAGCATTTT	CASSEGSINQPQHF
TRBV24-1	TRBD1	.	TRBJ1-2	TGTGCCACCAGTGACCGCTCTGACAGGGACTATGGCTACACCTTC	CATSDRSDRDYGYTF
TRBV29-1	TRBD1	.	TRBJ2-5	TGCAGCGTTGATACGGGACAGCAAGAGACCCAGTACTTC	CSVDTGQQETQYF
TRBV4-1	.	many	TRBJ2-7	TGCGCCAGCAGCCTACCGGACAGCTACGAGCAGTACTTC	CASSLPDSYEQYF
TRBV6-5	TRBD1	many	TRBJ2-5	TGTGCCAGCAGTGCGGGACAGGGAGGAGAGACCCAGTACTTC	CASSAGQGGETQYF
TRBV7-9	.	few	TRBJ2-7	TGTGCCAGCAGCTTTGAGTACGGATCCTACGAGCAGTACTTC	CASSFEYGSYEQYF
TRBV11-2	.	few	TRBJ1-5	TGTGCCAGCAGCTTTTCAGCCGGCAATCAGCCCCAGCATTTT	CASSFSAGNQPQHF
TRBV2	.	.	TRBJ1-2	TGTGCCAGCAGACAGTCTCTCGGTAGCTACACCTTC	CASRQSLGSYTF
TRBV7-8	.	.	TRBJ1-2	TGTGCCAGCAGCCCGGCAGGGGAAATCAGTTATCCTAACTATGGCTACACCTTC	CASSPAGEISYPNYGYTF
TRBV2	.	many	TRBJ1-1	TGTGCCAGCATAGTGGCCCCTGAAGCTTTCTTT	CASIVAPEAFF
TRBV29-1	.	.	TRBJ2-7	TGCAGCGTCGGAGGTGGTAGGATCGAGCAGTACTTC	CSVGGGRIEQYF
TRBV19	.	many	TRBJ1-2	TGTGCCAGTAGTATAGGGCGTGACTATGGCTACACCTTC	CASSIGRDYGYTF
TRBV9	.	.	TRBJ1-4	TGTGCCAGCAGTGCTAGATCCCGGACAGATACCAAACCGGTGTTTTTT	CASSARSRTDTKPVFF
TRBV2	.	few	TRBJ2-2	TGTGCCAGCAGTTACGCCTCGGGGGGCCCCGGGGAGCTGTTTTTT	CASSYASGGPGELFF
TRBV10-3	.	.	TRBJ2-7	TGTGCCATCAGTGAGGTGGACGCGATAATCTACGAGCAGTACTTC	CAISEVDAIIYEQYF
TRBV10-2	.	.	TRBJ2-2	TGCGCCAGCAGTGGGCTTGGAGGGGACACCGGGGAGCTGTTTTTT	CASSGLGGDTGELFF
TRBV5-1	.	.	TRBJ1-1	TGCGCCAGCAGCTTGATTCCAGGAAACACTGAAGCTTTCTTT	CASSLIPGNTEAFF
TRBV7-9	TRBD1	few	TRBJ1-2	TGTGCCAGCAGCTTTGACAGGGGGCAGGTGGATGGCTACACCTTC	CASSFDRGQVDGYTF
TRBV20-1	TRBD2	.	TRBJ2-5	TGCAGTGCTACGGGACTAGCGGCGTTACAAGAGACCCAGTACTTC	CSATGLAALQETQYF
TRBV4-1	TRBD1	.	TRBJ2-7	TGCGCCAGCAGCCCAGGGGGCGGTTATTACGAGCAGTACTTC	CASSPGGGYYEQYF
TRBV7-9	TRBD1	many	TRBJ1-5	TGTGCCAGCAGCTTCGGGACAGGGAGAGATAGCAATCAGCCCCAGCATTTT	CASSFGTGRDSNQPQHF
TRBV20-1	.	.	TRBJ1-1	TGCAGTGCCGGAGTTTTCCGGGGGAATGAAGCTTTCTTT	CSAGVFRGNEAFF
TRBV5-1	.	.	TRBJ1-1	TGCGCCAGCAGCCCTGCCACCGGCGGACTGAACTCTGAAGCTTTCTTT	CASSPATGGLNSEAFF
TRBV7-9	.	few	TRBJ1-4	TGTGCCAGCAGCTTAGACTCCCTTAATGAAAAACTGTTTTTT	CASSLDSLNEKLFF
TRBV7-2	.	.	TRBJ2-7	TGTGCCAGCAGCTTAGAAAGGCTTGCCTACGAGCAGTACTTC	CASSLERLAYEQYF
TRBV9	.	many	TRBJ1-3	TGTGCCAGCAGCGCCACATCATCGAAAGGAAACACCATATATTTT	CASSATSSKGNTIYF
TRBV7-9	.	.	TRBJ1-2	TGTGCCAGCAGCTTGCCCGCAGTCTATGGCTACACCTTC	CASSLPAVYGYTF
TRBV11-1	TRBD1	.	TRBJ2-5	TGTGCCAGCAGCCAGACAGGGTTTGGAGAGACCCAGTACTTC	CASSQTGFGETQYF
TRBV10-3	.	many	TRBJ1-1	TGTGCCATCAGTGATGGGCTCGGGAACACTGAAGCTTTCTTT	CAISDGLGNTEAFF
TRBV5-1	.	.	TRBJ1-2	TGCGCCAGCAGCATGGAGCGCCAGTCGGGCTACACCTTC	CASSMERQSGYTF
TRBV24-1	.	.	TRBJ1-5	TGTGCCACCAGTTACTCGATCCGGGGAGATCAGCCCCAGCATTTT	CATSYSIRGDQPQHF
TRBV4-2	TRBD2	.	TRBJ2-2	TGTGCCAGCAGCCAAGAAACTAGCGGGAGGAACACCGGGGAGCTGTTTTTT	CASSQETSGRNTGELFF
TRBV20-1	TRBD1	.	TRBJ2-5	TGCAGTCCTTTCGACAGGGCCCAAGAGACCCAGTACTTC	CSPFDRAQETQYF
TRBV14	.	.	TRBJ1-3	TGTGCCAGCAGGCCAGGGGTTTACACCATATATTTT	CASRPGVYTIYF
TRBV14	.	.	TRBJ2-5	TGTGCCAGCAGCCAAGCGGTGGGCCCAATGACCCAGTACTTC	CASSQAVGPMTQYF
TRBV6-6	TRBD1	few	TRBJ1-1	TGTGCCAGCAGTTACGGAGACAGGGTGAACACTGAAGCTTTCTTT	CASSYGDRVNTEAFF
TRBV15	.	once	TRBJ2-7	TGTGCCACCAGCAGGGACGTATCCTACGAGCAGTACTTC	CATSRDVSYEQYF